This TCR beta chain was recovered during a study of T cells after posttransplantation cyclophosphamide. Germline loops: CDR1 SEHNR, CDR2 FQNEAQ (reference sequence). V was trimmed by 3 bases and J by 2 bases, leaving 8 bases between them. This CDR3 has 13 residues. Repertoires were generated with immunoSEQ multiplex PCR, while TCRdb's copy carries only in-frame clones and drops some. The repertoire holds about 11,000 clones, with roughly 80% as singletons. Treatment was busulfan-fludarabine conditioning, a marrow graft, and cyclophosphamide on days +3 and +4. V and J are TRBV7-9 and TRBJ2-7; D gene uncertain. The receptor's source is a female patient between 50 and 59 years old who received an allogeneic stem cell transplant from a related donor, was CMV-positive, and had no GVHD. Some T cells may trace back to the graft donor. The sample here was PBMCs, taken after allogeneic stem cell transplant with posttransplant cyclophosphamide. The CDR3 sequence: CASSFVGPYEQYF. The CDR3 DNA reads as TGTGCCAGCAGCTTCGTGGGCCCCTACGAGCAGTACTTC.